This T cell receptor beta chain was recorded in a study of shared clonotypes between healthy human individuals. Generated by immunoSEQ multiplex PCR, the TCRdb table keeps only in-frame clones and is missing some. Here the sample spans around 2,100,000 clones, 85% to 95% being singletons. As defined, naive CD8 cells were CD45RO-negative and positively selected for CCR7, with terminally differentiated effector memory CD45RA+ cells excluded. In the case of this clone: The same CDR3 arises from other DNA sequences in this sample as well.

The V and J ends lost 1 base and 0 bases respectively, with 12 bases between them. Germline V gene data show CDR1 as SGHDN and CDR2 as FVKESK. The CDR3 spans 16 residues. This sequence was found in a man aged 18-30 years in good health. The sequencing sample was made of naive CD8+ T cells sorted from blood. The J gene is TRBJ1-1, the V gene TRBV14; weak D call: TRBD1 (6 bases). For the CDR3, the DNA is TGTGCCAGCAGCCAAGCGCAGGGGACATTGAACACTGAAGCTTTCTTT. This translates into CASSQAQGTLNTEAFF.